The T cell receptor (beta chain) described here comes from a study of blood T cells in healthy people across ages. The trim removed 1 base at V and 7 bases at J, leaving 4 bases unmatched. The length of the CDR3 is 16 residues. The germline gives CDR1 SGHVS, CDR2 FQNEAQ. The authors ran a second PCR of about 7 to 11 cycles using a sample-barcoded 5' primer and a J-beta primer mix. MiXCR, applied by TCRdb to the 5' RACE reads, yields one record per CDR3 protein. The sample consists of approximately 600,000 distinct CDR3 sequences, about 54% of them appearing once. Drawn from each donor were around 10 milliliters of peripheral blood.

Sequencing used blood. The sequence came from a man in his sixties in good health. The gene calls are TRBV7-8 and TRBJ2-1; 13 bases are shared with TRBD2. CDR3 sequence: CASSLVGLAGWNEQFF. The CDR3 DNA reads as TGTGCCAGCAGCTTAGTGGGACTAGCGGGGTGGAATGAGCAGTTCTTC.